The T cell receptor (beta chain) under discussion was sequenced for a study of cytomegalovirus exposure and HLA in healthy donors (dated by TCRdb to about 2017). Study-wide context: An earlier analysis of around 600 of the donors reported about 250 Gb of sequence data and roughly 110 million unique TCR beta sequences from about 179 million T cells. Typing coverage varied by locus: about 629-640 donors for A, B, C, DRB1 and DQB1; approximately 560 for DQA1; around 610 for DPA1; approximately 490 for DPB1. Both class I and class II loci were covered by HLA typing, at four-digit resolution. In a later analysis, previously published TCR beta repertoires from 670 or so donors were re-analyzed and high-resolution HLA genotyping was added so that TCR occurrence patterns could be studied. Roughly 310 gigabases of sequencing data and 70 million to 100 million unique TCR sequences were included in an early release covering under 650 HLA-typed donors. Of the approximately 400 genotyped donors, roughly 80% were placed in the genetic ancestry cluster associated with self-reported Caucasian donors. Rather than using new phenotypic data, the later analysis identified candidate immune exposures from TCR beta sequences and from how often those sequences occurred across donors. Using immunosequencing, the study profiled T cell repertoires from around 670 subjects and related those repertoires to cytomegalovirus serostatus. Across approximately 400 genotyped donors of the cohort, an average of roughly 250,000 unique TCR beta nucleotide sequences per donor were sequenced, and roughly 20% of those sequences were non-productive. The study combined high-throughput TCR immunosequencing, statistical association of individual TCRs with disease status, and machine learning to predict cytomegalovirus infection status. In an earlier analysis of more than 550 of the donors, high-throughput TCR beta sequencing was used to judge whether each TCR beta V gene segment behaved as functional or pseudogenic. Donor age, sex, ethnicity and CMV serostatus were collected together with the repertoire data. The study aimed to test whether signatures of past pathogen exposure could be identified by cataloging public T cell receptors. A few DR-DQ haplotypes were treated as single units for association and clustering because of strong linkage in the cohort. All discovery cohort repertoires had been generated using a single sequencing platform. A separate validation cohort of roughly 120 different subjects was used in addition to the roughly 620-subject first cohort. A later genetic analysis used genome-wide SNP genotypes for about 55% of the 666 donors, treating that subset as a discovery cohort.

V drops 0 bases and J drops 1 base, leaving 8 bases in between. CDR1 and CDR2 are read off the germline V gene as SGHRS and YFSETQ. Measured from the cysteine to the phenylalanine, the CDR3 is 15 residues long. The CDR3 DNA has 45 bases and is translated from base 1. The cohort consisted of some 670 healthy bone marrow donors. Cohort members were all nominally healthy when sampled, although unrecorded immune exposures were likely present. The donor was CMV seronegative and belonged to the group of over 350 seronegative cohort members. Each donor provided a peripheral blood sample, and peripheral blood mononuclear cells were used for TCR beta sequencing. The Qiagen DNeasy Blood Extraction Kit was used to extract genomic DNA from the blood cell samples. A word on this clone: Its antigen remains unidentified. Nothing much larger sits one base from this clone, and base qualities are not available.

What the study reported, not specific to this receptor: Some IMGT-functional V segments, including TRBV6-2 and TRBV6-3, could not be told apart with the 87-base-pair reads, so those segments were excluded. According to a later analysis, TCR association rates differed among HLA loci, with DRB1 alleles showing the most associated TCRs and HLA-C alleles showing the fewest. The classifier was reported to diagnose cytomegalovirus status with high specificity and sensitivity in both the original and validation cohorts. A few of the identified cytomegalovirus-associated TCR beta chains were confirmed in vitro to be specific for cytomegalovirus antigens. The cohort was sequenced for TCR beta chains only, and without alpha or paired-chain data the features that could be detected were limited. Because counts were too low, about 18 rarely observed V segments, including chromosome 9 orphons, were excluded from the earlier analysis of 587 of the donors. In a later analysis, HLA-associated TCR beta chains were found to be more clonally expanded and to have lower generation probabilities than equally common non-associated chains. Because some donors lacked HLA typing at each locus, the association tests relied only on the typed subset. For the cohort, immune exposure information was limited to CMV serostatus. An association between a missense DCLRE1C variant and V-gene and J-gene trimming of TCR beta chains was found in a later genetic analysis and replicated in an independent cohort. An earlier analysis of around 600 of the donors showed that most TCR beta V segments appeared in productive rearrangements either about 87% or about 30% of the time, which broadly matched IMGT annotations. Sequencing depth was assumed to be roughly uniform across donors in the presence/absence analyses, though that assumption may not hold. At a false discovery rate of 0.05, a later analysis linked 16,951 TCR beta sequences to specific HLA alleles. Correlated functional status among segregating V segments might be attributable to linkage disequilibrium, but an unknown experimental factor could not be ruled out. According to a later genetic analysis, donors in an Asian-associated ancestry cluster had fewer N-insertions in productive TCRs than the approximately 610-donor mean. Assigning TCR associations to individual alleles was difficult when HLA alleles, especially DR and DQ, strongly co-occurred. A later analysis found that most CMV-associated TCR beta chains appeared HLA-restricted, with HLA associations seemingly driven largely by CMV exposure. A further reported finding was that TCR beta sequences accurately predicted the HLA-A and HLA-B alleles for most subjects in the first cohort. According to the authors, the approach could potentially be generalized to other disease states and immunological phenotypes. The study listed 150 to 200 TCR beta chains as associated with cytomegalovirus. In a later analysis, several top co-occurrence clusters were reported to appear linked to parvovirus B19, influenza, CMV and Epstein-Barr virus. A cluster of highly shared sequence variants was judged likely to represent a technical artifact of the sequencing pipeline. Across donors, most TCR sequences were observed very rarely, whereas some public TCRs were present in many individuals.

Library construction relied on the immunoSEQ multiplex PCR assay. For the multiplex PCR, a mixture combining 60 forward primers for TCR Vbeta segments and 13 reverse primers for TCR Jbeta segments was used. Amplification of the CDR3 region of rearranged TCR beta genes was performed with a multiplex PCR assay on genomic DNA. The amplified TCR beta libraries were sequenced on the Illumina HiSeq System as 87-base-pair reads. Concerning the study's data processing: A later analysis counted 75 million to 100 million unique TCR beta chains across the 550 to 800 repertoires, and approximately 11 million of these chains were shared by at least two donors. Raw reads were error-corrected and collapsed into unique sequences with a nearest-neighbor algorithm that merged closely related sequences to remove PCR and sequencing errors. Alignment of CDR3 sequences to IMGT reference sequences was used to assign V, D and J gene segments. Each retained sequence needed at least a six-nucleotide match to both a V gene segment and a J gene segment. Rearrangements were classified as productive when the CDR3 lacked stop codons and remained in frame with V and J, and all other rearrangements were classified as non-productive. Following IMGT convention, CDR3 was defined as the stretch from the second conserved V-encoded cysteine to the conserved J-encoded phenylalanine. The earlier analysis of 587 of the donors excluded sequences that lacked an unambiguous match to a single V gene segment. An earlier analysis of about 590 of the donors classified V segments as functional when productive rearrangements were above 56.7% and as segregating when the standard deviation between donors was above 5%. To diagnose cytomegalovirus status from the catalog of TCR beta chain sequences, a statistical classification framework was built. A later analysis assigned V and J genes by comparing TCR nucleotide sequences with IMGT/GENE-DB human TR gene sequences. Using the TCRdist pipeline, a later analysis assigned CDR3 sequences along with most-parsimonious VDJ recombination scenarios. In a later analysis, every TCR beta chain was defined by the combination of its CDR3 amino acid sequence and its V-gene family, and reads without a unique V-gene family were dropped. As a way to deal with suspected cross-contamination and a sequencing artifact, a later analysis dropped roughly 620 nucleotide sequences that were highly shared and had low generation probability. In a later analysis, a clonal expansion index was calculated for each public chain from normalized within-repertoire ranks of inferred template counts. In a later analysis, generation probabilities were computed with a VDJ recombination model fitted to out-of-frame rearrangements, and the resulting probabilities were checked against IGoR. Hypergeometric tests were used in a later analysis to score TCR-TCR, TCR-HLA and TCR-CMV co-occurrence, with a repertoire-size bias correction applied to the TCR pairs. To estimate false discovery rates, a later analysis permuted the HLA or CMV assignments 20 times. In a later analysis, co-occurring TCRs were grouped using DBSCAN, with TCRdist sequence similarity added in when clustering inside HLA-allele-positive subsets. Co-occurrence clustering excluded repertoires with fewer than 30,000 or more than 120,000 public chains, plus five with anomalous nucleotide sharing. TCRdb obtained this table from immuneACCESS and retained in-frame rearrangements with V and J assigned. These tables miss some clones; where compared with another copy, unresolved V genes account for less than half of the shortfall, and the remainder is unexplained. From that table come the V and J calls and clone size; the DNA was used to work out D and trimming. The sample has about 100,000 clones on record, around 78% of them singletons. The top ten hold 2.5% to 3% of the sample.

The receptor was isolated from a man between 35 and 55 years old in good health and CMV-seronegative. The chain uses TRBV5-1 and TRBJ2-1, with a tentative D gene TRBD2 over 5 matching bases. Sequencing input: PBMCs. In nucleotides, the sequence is TGCGCCAGCAGCTTGGCCGGGGTATCCTACAATGAGCAGTTCTTC. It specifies CASSLAGVSYNEQFF. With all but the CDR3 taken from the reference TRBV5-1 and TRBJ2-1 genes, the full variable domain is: KAGVTQTPRYLIKTRGQQVTLSCSPISGHRSVSWYQQTPGQGLQFLFEYFSETQRNKGNFPGRFSGRQFSNSRSEMNVSTLELGDSALYLCASSLAGVSYNEQFFGPGTRLTVL.